This entry describes one T cell receptor (beta chain). Its antigen is undetermined. The naive CD8 population came from CD45RO-negative cells selected for CCR7, without terminally differentiated effector memory CD45RA+ cells. It was at deep level that the assay was run. Study processing details: ImmunoSEQ only sent back junction sequences with no quality scores, so filtering was done differently. Profiling relied on immunoSEQ multiplex PCR, and the TCRdb table lists in-frame clones only, not all of them. The V and J calls and clone size come from that table; D and trimming were worked out from the DNA. Here the sample spans about 2 million clones, about 95% being singletons. The data are from a study of shared clonotypes between healthy human individuals. Study findings and constraints: Generally, naive subsets came out with larger estimated richness than memory subsets. The sharing of 4.5% to 5% of naive CD4 clonotypes was seen across a handful of donors.

Germline lookup yields CDR1 MNHEY and CDR2 SMNVEV (reference sequence). Trimming left V 6 bases short and J 7 bases short, with 15 bases between. This CDR3 comprises 13 residues. Sequenced input: naive CD8+ T cells sorted from blood. This clonotype was obtained from a young man in good health. The rearrangement uses TRBV27 and TRBJ2-5; D is unresolved. The CDR3 nucleotides read TGTGCCAGCAGCCTTGGGCCTGATCGGACCCAGTACTTC. Its protein product is CASSLGPDRTQYF.